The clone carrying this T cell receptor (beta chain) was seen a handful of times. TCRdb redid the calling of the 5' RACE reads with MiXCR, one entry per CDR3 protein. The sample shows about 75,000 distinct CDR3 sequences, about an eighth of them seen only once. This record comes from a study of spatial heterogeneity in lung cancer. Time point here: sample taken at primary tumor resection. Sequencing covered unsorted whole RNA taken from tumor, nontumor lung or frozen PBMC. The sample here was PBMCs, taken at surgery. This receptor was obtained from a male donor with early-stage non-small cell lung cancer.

Here the CDR3 reads CASPGPGTDTQYF. In nucleotides, the CDR3 is TGTGCCAGTCCGGGTCCGGGCACAGATACGCAGTATTTT. V is TRBV5-4 and J is TRBJ2-3; D remains unclear. Germline CDR1 SGHNT, CDR2 YYREEE (reference sequence). Trimming removed 8 bases from V and 1 base from J, with 11 bases in between. CDR3 length: 13 amino acids.